This TCR beta chain was obtained from a study of blood T cell repertoires in COVID-19. Looking at the study overall: Specimens from acute and convalescent COVID-19 originated in the United States, Italy and Spain.

In the study's own analysis: The assay estimated nucleated cells by amplifying reference gene primers. Clones were read by immunoSEQ multiplex PCR, and TCRdb kept only the in-frame ones, dropping some. V and J calls and clone size are copied from that table; D and trimming were computed from the DNA. Of approximately 150,000 clones in the sample, about 83% were seen once. The length of the CDR3 is 14 residues. Trimming shortened V by 2 bases and J by 4 bases, and 10 bases separated the two germline ends. Germline V lookup: CDR1 SGHTA, CDR2 FQGTGA. V and J are TRBV7-3 and TRBJ2-3; D might be TRBD2 (6 bases). The specimen was peripheral blood. The clonotype comes from a woman aged 65 to 85 who had recovered from COVID-19. CDR3 nucleotides: TGTGCCAGCAGCTTAGTGGGAGGAGCAGATACGCAGTATTTT. It specifies CASSLVGGADTQYF.